The next 13 T cell receptor beta chains were all read from a single sample in a study of graft-versus-host responses after intestinal transplantation. Here immunoSEQ multiplex PCR was the method, and the copy in TCRdb shows in-frame clones only, minus some. The profile shows under 7,500 clones, about two thirds of them singletons. Lamina propria and intraepithelial lymphocytes were released by processing graft tissue. This material consisted of ileum tissue, taken about 8 weeks after transplant. These receptors all come from a human patient who received an intestinal transplant, so some T cells may come from the graft donor.

This clone was detected once. DNA of the CDR3: TGTGCCAGCGGGTGGGACATCTACTACGAGCAGTACGTC. Protein sequence: CASGWDIYYEQYV. The chain employs TRBV6-1 and TRBJ2-7, with a weak D call TRBD1 (6 bases). Trimming took 8 bases from V and 3 from J, leaving 14 bases between them. CDR1 MNHNS and CDR2 SASEGT come from the germline V gene. The CDR3 length is 13 residues.

The chain employs TRBV6-5 and TRBJ1-1, with no clear D. V was pared by 2 bases and J by 4 bases, with 11 bases between. Germline lookup yields CDR1 MNHEY and CDR2 SVGAGI. The CDR3 extends over 14 amino acids. CDR3 in DNA: TGTGCCAGCAGTTACGTGGGTTCGGGCACTGAAGCTTTCTTT. Encoded protein: CASSYVGSGTEAFF.

This clone was observed a few times. V and J are TRBV5-4 and TRBJ1-1; perhaps TRBD1 as D (5 bases). The CDR3 totals 15 residues. The germline V gene has CDR1 SGHNT and CDR2 YYREEE (reference sequence). V dropped 7 bases and J dropped 5 bases, with 21 bases sitting between them. The CDR3 DNA reads as TGTGCCAGCTTAGTCAGGTCTGGGCAGGGAACTGAAGCTTTCTTT. This encodes CASLVRSGQGTEAFF.

This clone was counted only a few times. This chain joins TRBV30 and TRBJ1-2, with D perhaps matching TRBD1 (5 bases). From germline, CDR1 is GTSNPN and CDR2 SVGIG (reference sequence). The CDR3 is 15 amino acids. V lost 3 bases and J lost 0, with 14 bases in between. In DNA, the CDR3 is TGTGCCTGGAGCAGGGTCCCTATTTCTAACTATGGCTACACCTTC. This codes for CAWSRVPISNYGYTF.

This chain links TRBV5-6 with TRBJ1-6; D might be TRBD1 (5 bases). Between the trimmed V and J ends, which lost 4 bases and 11 bases, there was a span of 22 bases. Per germline, CDR1 SGHDT and CDR2 YYEEEE. This CDR3 contains 16 residues. CDR3 nucleotides: TGTGCCAGCAGCCCCTACCCTGACAGCTCCGACGCACCCCTCCACTTT. It translates to CASSPYPDSSDAPLHF.

The chain couples TRBV2 to TRBJ1-6; possible D gene TRBD1, 5 bases. CDR1 is SNHLY and CDR2 is FYNNEI in the germline V gene. CDR3 size: 17 residues. V shed 10 bases and J shed 10 bases, with 29 bases lying between them. CDR3 in DNA: TGTGCCACCGGATCTGACAGCATATTAGGCTTCGAATCACCCCTCCACTTT. Its protein product is CATGSDSILGFESPLHF.

The CDR3 DNA sequence: TGCGCCAGCAACCAACCCGGCTTCCGAGGAGAGACCCAGTACTTC. Amino acid sequence: CASNQPGFRGETQYF. The chain combines TRBV5-1 with TRBJ2-5; D is undetermined. The length of the CDR3 is 15 residues. Germline V lookup: CDR1 SGHRS, CDR2 YFSETQ. The V gene lost 6 bases and the J gene lost 4 bases, with 19 bases spanning the gap.

V usage is TRBV6-5 and J usage is TRBJ1-5; a weak D match, TRBD1 (6 bases). The CDR3 is 15 amino acids. Trimming shortened V by 5 bases and J by 6 bases, and 17 bases separated the two germline ends. CDR1 and CDR2 from the germline V gene are MNHEY and SVGAGI. The CDR3 loop is CASSGQRPSRQPQHF. In DNA form, the CDR3 reads TGTGCCAGCAGTGGACAGCGCCCGAGTCGTCAGCCCCAGCATTTT.

The gene calls are TRBV5-4 and TRBJ2-5; TRBD2 agrees at 9 bases. V lost 4 bases to trimming and J lost 1 base; unmatched junction nucleotides: 5. The CDR3 is made up of 15 amino acids. The germline V gene encodes CDR1 SGHNT and CDR2 YYREEE (reference sequence). The CDR3 sequence: CASSPVAGAQETQYF. The CDR3 DNA reads as TGTGCCAGCAGCCCCGTAGCGGGGGCCCAAGAGACCCAGTACTTC. The full variable domain, with the rest looked up from reference TRBV5-4 and TRBJ2-5, is ETGVTQSPTHLIKTRGQQVTLRCSSQSGHNTVSWYQQALGQGPQFIFQYYREEENGRGNFPPRFSGLQFPNYSSELNVNALELDDSALYLCASSPVAGAQETQYFGPGTRLLVL.

The chain employs TRBV5-6 and TRBJ2-5; 9 bases are a match to TRBD2. The CDR3 is 16 residues long. J gave up 3 bases and V 1 base, and 7 bases lay outside the gene matches. Germline assignment: CDR1 SGHDT and CDR2 YYEEEE. The CDR3 nucleotides read TGTGCCAGCAGCTTGATTCGGCGGGGGGGTAAAGAGACCCAGTACTTC. Its translation: CASSLIRRGGKETQYF.

This chain joins TRBV5-6 and TRBJ1-4; 10 bases fit TRBD1. The CDR3 totals 16 residues. CDR1 and CDR2 (germline): SGHDT, YYEEEE. V gave up 0 bases and J gave up 6 bases; unmatched junction bases: 5. In nucleotides, the CDR3 is TGTGCCAGCAGCTTGGCCGGGGGACAGGGGTATGAAAAACTGTTTTTT. Residues: CASSLAGGQGYEKLFF.

This chain links TRBV27 with TRBJ2-7; TRBD1 might be the D (5 bases). Germline assignment: CDR1 MNHEY and CDR2 SMNVEV (reference sequence). CDR3 size: 11 residues. V shed 9 bases and J shed 5 bases, with 11 bases lying between them. For the CDR3, the DNA is TGTGCCAGTAGGGGTGCCCACGAGCAGTACGTC. This sequence encodes CASRGAHEQYV.

This clone was recorded a few times. At the DNA level, this CDR3 is encoded by other sequences in the same sample as well. The chain uses TRBV9 and TRBJ2-3; 10 nucleotides align to TRBD2. After removal of 0 bases from V and 1 base from J, the junction contained 2 bases not matched to a gene. CDR1 and CDR2 from the germline V gene are SGDLS and YYNGEE. CDR3 size: 16 residues. CDR3 nucleotides: TGTGCCAGCAGCGTAGTCCTAGCGGGGGGCACAGATACGCAGTATTTT. This translates into CASSVVLAGGTDTQYF.